The clone carrying this TCR beta chain was picked up a small number of times. Its antigen is currently unknown. These data belong to a study of T cell repertoires in cytomegalovirus infection. MiXCR was run by TCRdb on the reads, yielding one entry per CDR3 protein. The table includes fewer than 150,000 distinct CDR3 sequences, under 35% detected once. General study results and limits: Carriage of CMV together with the relevant HLA was identifiable through cumulative public TCR beta family frequency. HLA-C-restricted CMV clonotypes gave the most frequent clonotype in two of eight donors.

Germline CDR1 reads DFQATT; CDR2 reads SNEGSKA (reference sequence). V trimming: 3 bases; J trimming: 4 bases; junction bases outside the gene matches: 8. The CDR3 spans 14 residues. This sequence joins TRBV20-1 and TRBJ1-2, with TRBD1 identical over 7 bases. The sample consisted of CD8+ T cells from cultured PBMCs, taken from culture after CMV antigen stimulation. This clonotype originated in a human donor in good health (CMV status not recorded). Some clones in this sample may be carry-over from other donors' samples. CDR3 DNA: TGCAGTGCTAGGAGGACAGGCCTTACCTATGGCTACACCTTC. This codes for CSARRTGLTYGYTF.